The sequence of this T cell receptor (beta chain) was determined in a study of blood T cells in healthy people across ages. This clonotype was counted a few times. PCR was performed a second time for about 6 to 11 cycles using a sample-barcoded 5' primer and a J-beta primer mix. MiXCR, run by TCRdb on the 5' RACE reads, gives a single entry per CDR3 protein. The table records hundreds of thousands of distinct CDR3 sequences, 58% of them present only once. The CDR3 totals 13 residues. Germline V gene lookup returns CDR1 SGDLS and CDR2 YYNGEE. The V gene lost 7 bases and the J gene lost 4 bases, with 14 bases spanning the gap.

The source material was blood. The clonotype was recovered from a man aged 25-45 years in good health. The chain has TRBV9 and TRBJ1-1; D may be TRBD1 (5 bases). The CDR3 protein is CASGYRPSTEAFF. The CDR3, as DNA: TGTGCCAGCGGCTACAGGCCCAGCACTGAAGCTTTCTTT.